Below, 8 T cell receptor beta chains from the same sample are listed, as sequenced in a study of human T cells and chemical hapten exposure. The time point is: healthy volunteer bleed at 6 weeks. The total RNA was obtained from whole blood that was not fractionated. TCRdb redid the calling of the RACE reads with MiXCR, one entry per CDR3 protein. The data contain around 80,000 distinct CDR3 sequences, roughly 8.7% of them singletons. Material: whole blood. The receptor set was obtained from a male donor in good health. Some clones in this sample may be carry-over from other donors' samples.

In its sample, this clonotype was seen many times. The chain employs TRBV7-8 and TRBJ2-3; D remains unclear. V lost 1 base and J lost 2, with 7 bases in between. Germline V gene lookup returns CDR1 SGHVS and CDR2 FQNEAQ. This CDR3 is built from 14 residues. CDR3 nucleotide sequence: TGTGCCAGCAGCTTAGAGACTCCCACAGATACGCAGTATTTT. It codes for CASSLETPTDTQYF.

V and J are TRBV7-8 and TRBJ2-3, with 9 positions matching TRBD2. V trimming: 5 bases; J trimming: 4 bases; junction bases outside the gene matches: 7. CDR3 length equals 15 residues. The germline V gene has CDR1 SGHVS and CDR2 FQNEAQ. The CDR3 here is CASSRAGGASDTQYF. CDR3 DNA sequence: TGTGCCAGCAGCCGAGCGGGGGGCGCCTCAGATACGCAGTATTTT.

This clonotype occurred a few times. The chain employs TRBV7-8 and TRBJ2-3; 7 bases match TRBD2. V shed 1 base, J shed 2 bases, and the junction held 6 bases outside the gene matches. From germline, CDR1 is SGHVS and CDR2 FQNEAQ. The CDR3 contains 16 residues. The DNA of the CDR3 is TGTGCCAGCAGCTTAGAAGCGGGACTCCCCACAGATACGCAGTATTTT. Protein sequence: CASSLEAGLPTDTQYF. The full variable domain, rest sourced from reference TRBV7-8 and TRBJ2-3, is GAGVSQSPRYKVAKRGQDVALRCDPISGHVSLFWYQQALGQGPEFLTYFQNEAQLDKSGLPSDRFFAERPEGSVSTLKIQRTQQEDSAVYLCASSLEAGLPTDTQYFGPGTRLTVL.

This clonotype was counted a few times. The rearrangement uses TRBV12-3 or TRBV12-4 and TRBJ2-3; TRBD1 matches 7 bases. This CDR3 has 14 residues. V trimming: 5 bases; J trimming: 1 base; junction bases outside the gene matches: 3. The CDR3 bases are TGTGCCAGCAGTAAAGGGGGCCGCACAGATACGCAGTATTTT. It specifies CASSKGGRTDTQYF.

Many counts were recorded for this clonotype. The rearrangement uses TRBV5-1 and TRBJ1-1, with D possibly matching TRBD1 (6 bases). Trimming stripped 3 bases from V and 11 bases from J, with 23 bases between. Germline CDR1 reads SGHRS; CDR2 reads YFSETQ. The CDR3 loop spans 15 amino acids. The DNA for the CDR3 is TGCGCCAGCAGCTCTGTTAATACCGGGGGCCTCGGGGCTTTCTTT. Protein: CASSSVNTGGLGAFF.

The CDR3 nucleotides read TGTGCCAGCAGTTACCGGGACGCATCCCAAGAGACCCAGTACTTC. This encodes CASSYRDASQETQYF. The chain carries TRBV6-5 and TRBJ2-5; D is possibly TRBD1 or TRBD2 (5 bases each). Germline CDR1 MNHEY, CDR2 SVGAGI. The CDR3 covers 15 residues. V was clipped by 2 bases and J by 1 base, with 11 bases between them.

The chain uses TRBV27 and TRBJ1-1; D uncertain. Per germline, CDR1 MNHEY and CDR2 SMNVEV (reference sequence). Trimming removed 6 bases at V and 5 bases at J, with 13 bases between. The CDR3 spans 13 residues. CDR3 sequence reads: CASSYQSWTEAFF. The DNA of the CDR3 is TGTGCCAGCAGCTATCAGTCGTGGACTGAAGCTTTCTTT.

The V call is TRBV7-2, the J call TRBJ2-3; D tentatively fits TRBD1 or TRBD2 (5 bases each). The V gene's germline CDR1 is SGHTA and CDR2 FQGNSA. CDR3 length: 19 residues. The V end was cut by 2 bases, the J end by 1 base, with 22 bases between. CDR3 region: CASSLTRRFGTGGTDTQYF. For the CDR3, the DNA is TGTGCCAGCAGCTTAACTAGACGGTTCGGCACAGGCGGCACAGATACGCAGTATTTT.